This TCR beta chain emerged from a study of blood T cells in healthy people across ages. The ends were cut back, 3 bases at V and 7 bases at J, with 15 bases in the middle. The CDR3 is 13 residues long. In germline, CDR1 is SQVTM, CDR2 ANQGSEA. Then a second PCR, running roughly 6 to 12 cycles, was carried out with a sample-barcoded 5' primer and a J-beta primer mix. Using its own MiXCR run on the 5' RACE reads, TCRdb lists one record per CDR3 protein. The top ten hold approximately 3.3% of the sample, which has hundreds of thousands of distinct CDR3 sequences, about 27% seen once. In addition, the sample was reused for a study of T cells of mothers and their children.

This sequence was found in a boy aged 2 to 10 in good health. This chain joins TRBV29-1 and TRBJ2-5, with D possibly being TRBD2 (6 bases). Sequencing used blood. The CDR3 reads CSVDPGAGGTQYF. DNA for the CDR3: TGCAGCGTTGATCCGGGAGCCGGAGGGACCCAGTACTTC.